This T cell receptor beta chain is drawn from a study of CD8+CD57+ T cells in acquired aplastic anemia. As concerns this clonotype: Its target is unknown.

Genomic DNA provided the template from which TCR beta VDJ and CDR3 profiles were obtained. TCRdb analysed the reads with MiXCR anew, one entry per CDR3 protein. The sample has more than 150,000 distinct CDR3 sequences, around three fifths seen once. The study, taken as a whole, reports: CD8+ Simpson's diversity did not differ significantly between patients and controls.

Per germline, CDR1 MNHNY and CDR2 SVGAGI (reference sequence). The CDR3 is made up of 13 amino acids. V dropped 6 bases and J dropped 4 bases, with 13 bases sitting between them. The sequence derives from a human donor with severe aplastic anemia or a healthy control (not recorded which). The rearrangement uses TRBV6-6 and TRBJ2-7, with unresolved D. Input material: sorted CD4+, CD8+, or CD8+CD57+ T cells (not recorded which) from PBMCs. CDR3 sequence: CASSPTSSYEQYF. The CDR3 DNA is TGTGCCAGCAGCCCCACTTCCTCATACGAGCAGTACTTC.